The 29 T cell receptor beta chains given below trace back to one sample, sequenced in a study of blood T cell repertoires in COVID-19. Sequenced by immunoSEQ multiplex PCR; TCRdb stores in-frame clones only, minus some. The table shows about 97,000 clones, with about 87% occurring only once. Sequenced material: peripheral blood. These receptors were taken from a human donor in a cohort sampled during active COVID-19.

This chain joins TRBV6-1 and TRBJ1-2; perhaps TRBD1 as D (5 bases). The CDR3 spans 14 residues. Trimming took off 3 bases at V and 5 bases at J, with 13 bases between the two ends. CDR1 is MNHNS and CDR2 is SASEGT in the germline V gene. The CDR3, as DNA: TGTGCCAGCAGTGAGAGCCGGGGGAGGTATGGCTACACCTTC. This codes for CASSESRGRYGYTF.

This chain connects TRBV27 to TRBJ2-5; D gene uncertain. The CDR3 length is 16 residues. Germline CDR1 is MNHEY and CDR2 is SMNVEV (reference sequence). The V end was cut by 5 bases, the J end by 1 base, with 17 bases between. CDR3 residues: CASSHLRQRIQETQYF. CDR3 nucleotide sequence: TGTGCCAGCAGTCACTTGAGGCAGAGAATCCAAGAGACCCAGTACTTC.

This clone appeared once. CDR3 in amino acids: CAWSVRRAFIDGYTF. CDR3 DNA sequence: TGTGCCTGGAGTGTACGCAGGGCCTTCATCGATGGCTACACCTTC. This sequence joins TRBV30 and TRBJ1-2; D might be TRBD1 (5 bases). Trimming shortened V by 0 bases and J by 6 bases, and 17 bases separated the two germline ends. This CDR3 comprises 15 residues. Germline CDR1 GTSNPN, CDR2 SVGIG (reference sequence).

The V gene is TRBV5-4, the J gene TRBJ2-1, with 11 bases matching TRBD2. CDR3 length equals 17 residues. V shed 1 base and J 2 bases; nucleotides not matched to a gene: 5. CDR1 is SGHNT and CDR2 is YYREEE in the germline V gene (reference sequence). DNA of the CDR3: TGTGCCAGCAGCTTGATTAGCGGGAGGGGGGCCTACAATGAGCAGTTCTTC. Translated: CASSLISGRGAYNEQFF.

This clone has only a few counts. J is TRBJ2-1 and V is TRBV7-6; TRBD2 aligns across 7 bases. CDR3 length equals 15 residues. Germline-derived CDR1 and CDR2 are SGHVS and FNYEAQ. Losses at the gene ends were 5 bases for V and 2 bases for J; bases not matched to a gene: 6. CDR3 nucleotides: TGTGCCAGCAGCATGCTAGCGGCAGCCTACAATGAGCAGTTCTTC. It translates to CASSMLAAAYNEQFF.

This clone was seen more than once but under ten times. The chain combines TRBV7-9 with TRBJ2-7, with a possible D match to TRBD2 (6 bases). The CDR3 sequence is 17 residues long. Germline V CDR1 and CDR2: SEHNR, FQNEAQ (reference sequence). Trimming left V 2 bases short and J 3 bases short, with 20 bases between. The CDR3 nucleotides read TGTGCCAGCAGCTTATTCCCACTTGGGACCGGGGGCTACGAGCAGTACTTC. Translation: CASSLFPLGTGGYEQYF.

This clone has more than one count but fewer than ten. The rearrangement uses TRBV7-9 and TRBJ1-2; tentative D call: TRBD1 (6 bases). This CDR3 contains 15 residues. Trimming stripped 4 bases from V and 5 bases from J, with 17 bases between. Germline V gene sequence: CDR1 SEHNR, CDR2 FQNEAQ (reference sequence). In nucleotides, the CDR3 is TGTGCCAGCAGCTCAGTGAGGGGGAAGGGTTATGGCTACACCTTC. The encoded protein is CASSSVRGKGYGYTF.

The chain employs TRBV6-1 and TRBJ2-5; 7 bases line up with TRBD2. CDR1 MNHNS and CDR2 SASEGT come from the germline V gene. The CDR3 has 14 residues. Trimming removed 2 bases from V and 7 bases from J; junction bases left unmatched: 7. The DNA of the CDR3 is TGTGCCAGCAGTGAATCTTGGGGGGGTTGGACCCAGTACTTC. Its protein product is CASSESWGGWTQYF.

This chain connects TRBV5-1 to TRBJ2-3; 7 nucleotides align to TRBD1. Germline V gene data show CDR1 as SGHRS and CDR2 as YFSETQ. V lost 5 bases and J lost 0; bases outside the gene matches: 6. The CDR3 sequence is 15 residues long. Here the CDR3 reads CASRDLTGSTDTQYF. In nucleotides, the CDR3 is TGCGCCAGCAGAGACCTGACAGGGAGCACAGATACGCAGTATTTT.

V is TRBV14 and J is TRBJ2-5; TRBD2 matches 7 bases. V lost 4 bases and J lost 2; bases outside the gene matches: 7. Germline CDR1 SGHDN, CDR2 FVKESK. This CDR3 is 15 amino acids long. The CDR3 protein is CASSPARGIQETQYF. DNA of the CDR3: TGTGCCAGCAGCCCCGCGCGGGGGATACAAGAGACCCAGTACTTC.

The chain recombines TRBV10-3 with TRBJ1-1, with 7 positions matching TRBD1. The CDR3 consists of 14 residues. Germline CDR1 and CDR2: ENHRY and SYGVKD. Losses at the gene ends were 6 bases for V and 4 bases for J; bases not matched to a gene: 8. CDR3 in amino acids: CAIRETGWSTEAFF. CDR3 coding DNA: TGTGCCATCAGGGAGACAGGGTGGTCCACTGAAGCTTTCTTT.

The chain carries TRBV30 and TRBJ2-5, with 7 bases matching TRBD1. This CDR3 has 12 residues. Germline loops: CDR1 GTSNPN, CDR2 SVGIG (reference sequence). V trimming: 2 bases; J trimming: 4 bases; junction bases outside the gene matches: 1. As DNA, the CDR3 is TGTGCCTGGAGTTCAGGGGGAGAGACCCAGTACTTC. This encodes CAWSSGGETQYF.

The rearrangement joins TRBV27 to TRBJ2-7; TRBD2 is a possible D gene (6 bases). Between the trimmed V and J ends, which lost 5 bases and 1 base, there was a span of 15 bases. Germline-derived CDR1 and CDR2 are MNHEY and SMNVEV (reference sequence). The CDR3 is 15 amino acids. The CDR3 is CASSNRTGLSYEQYF. The CDR3 DNA follows: TGTGCCAGCAGTAACCGTACGGGACTTTCCTACGAGCAGTACTTC.

In its sample, this clone was seen once. J is TRBJ1-2 and V is TRBV4-3; TRBD1 matches 9 bases. Germline-derived CDR1 and CDR2 are LGHNA and YSLEER. The J segment lost 7 bases and the V segment lost 1 base, leaving 7 bases of the junction unmatched. CDR3 size: 15 residues. The CDR3 here is CASSQVRTGAGGYTF. The CDR3 region has the DNA TGCGCCAGCAGCCAAGTCCGGACAGGGGCGGGTGGCTACACCTTC.

The J gene is TRBJ1-5, the V gene TRBV29-1; no clear D gene. Germline V gene sequence: CDR1 SQVTM, CDR2 ANQGSEA. The CDR3 is 13 amino acids. The ends were cut back, 4 bases at V and 1 base at J, with 8 bases in the middle. CDR3 nucleotides: TGCAGCGTTGGGCAGGCAAGCAATCAGCCCCAGCATTTT. Translating gives CSVGQASNQPQHF.

The chain recombines TRBV11-2 with TRBJ2-4, with a possible D match to TRBD1 (5 bases). Germline V lookup: CDR1 SGHAT, CDR2 FQNNGV. The ends were cut back, 1 base at V and 0 bases at J, with 10 bases in the middle. This CDR3 contains 16 residues. The CDR3: CASSLGQNIAKNIQYF. CDR3 DNA sequence: TGTGCCAGCAGCTTAGGACAGAATATAGCCAAAAACATTCAGTACTTC.

The chain employs TRBV27 and TRBJ2-7; D is uncertain. V was trimmed by 7 bases and J by 0 bases, leaving 10 bases between them. Germline V lookup: CDR1 MNHEY, CDR2 SMNVEV (reference sequence). CDR3 length: 13 amino acids. The CDR3 loop is CASTFSTSYEQYF. CDR3 nucleotide sequence: TGTGCCAGCACCTTTAGTACCTCCTACGAGCAGTACTTC.

The gene calls are TRBV6-6 and TRBJ2-1, with D possibly being TRBD2 (5 bases). Germline CDR1 MNHNY, CDR2 SVGAGI (reference sequence). Trimming cost V 5 bases and J 0 bases, with 8 bases left between them. The CDR3 runs to 14 residues. CDR3 sequence (DNA): TGTGCCAGCAGTCGAGGGAGCTCCTACAATGAGCAGTTCTTC. Translating it yields CASSRGSSYNEQFF.

The J gene is TRBJ1-5, the V gene TRBV6-5, with 8 positions matching TRBD1. The CDR3 has 12 amino acids. Trimming at V came to 6 bases and at J to 6 bases, leaving 1 base not matched to a gene. Germline V gene lookup returns CDR1 MNHEY and CDR2 SVGAGI. In DNA form, the CDR3 reads TGTGCCAGCAGAACAGGGGGTCAGCCCCAGCATTTT. Translated, it gives CASRTGGQPQHF.

This clone turned up a few times. The chain joins TRBV29-1 to TRBJ1-2; the D is unclear. Trimming left V 4 bases short and J 9 bases short, with 18 bases between. Germline-derived CDR1 and CDR2 are SQVTM and ANQGSEA. CDR3 size: 13 residues. CDR3 region: CSVAWPRTGSYTF. Written as DNA, the CDR3 is TGCAGCGTTGCTTGGCCTAGGACGGGGAGCTACACCTTC. The variable domain in full, completed from reference TRBV29-1 and TRBJ1-2, reads SAVISQKPSRDICQRGTSLTIQCQVDSQVTMMFWYRQQPGQSLTLIATANQGSEATYESGFVIDKFPISRPNLTFSTLTVSNMSPEDSSIYLCSVAWPRTGSYTFGSGTRLTVV.

This clone came up once. In DNA, the CDR3 is TGTGCCACCGACCGGGTTAACTATGGCTACACCTTC. It is translated as CATDRVNYGYTF. The chain combines TRBV7-9 with TRBJ1-2; D ambiguous. The germline V gene encodes CDR1 SEHNR and CDR2 FQNEAQ (reference sequence). V lost 10 bases and J lost 1, with 10 bases in between. The CDR3 length is 12 residues.

The gene calls are TRBV18 and TRBJ1-1; 10 bases are shared with TRBD1. Germline assignment: CDR1 KGHSH and CDR2 LQKENI. The CDR3 extends over 15 amino acids. Trimming took 2 bases from V and 5 from J; bases not matched to a gene: 5. CDR3 in amino acids: CASSPRQGASTEAFF. The DNA for the CDR3 is TGTGCCAGCTCACCAAGACAGGGGGCGAGTACTGAAGCTTTCTTT.

This chain joins TRBV5-5 and TRBJ1-1, with no clear D. The CDR3 has 15 amino acids. CDR1 and CDR2 from the germline V gene are SGHKS and YYEKEE (reference sequence). The V and J ends lost 2 bases and 0 bases respectively, with 11 bases between them. The CDR3 nucleotides read TGTGCCAGCAGCTTATACAGCCTCATGAACACTGAAGCTTTCTTT. Translation: CASSLYSLMNTEAFF.

V usage is TRBV3-1 (or the pseudogene TRBV3-2) and J usage is TRBJ1-1, with 8 positions matching TRBD1. J was trimmed by 2 bases and V by 0 bases; bases with no gene match: 8. Per the germline V gene, CDR1 is LGHDT and CDR2 is YNNKEL (reference sequence). The CDR3 spans 17 residues. The CDR3 here is CASSQDGTGLSNTEAFF. The CDR3 DNA reads as TGTGCCAGCAGCCAAGATGGGACAGGCCTTTCTAACACTGAAGCTTTCTTT.

J is TRBJ2-7 and V is TRBV10-1; 11 bases line up with TRBD2. With 4 bases clipped from V and 4 bases from J, the junction kept 9 bases outside the gene matches. The germline V gene encodes CDR1 WNHNN and CDR2 SYGVQD (reference sequence). The CDR3 contains 16 residues. This chain's CDR3 is CASSAGTSGAVYEQYF. CDR3 DNA sequence: TGCGCCAGCAGTGCCGGGACTAGCGGCGCTGTTTACGAGCAGTACTTC.

The sample holds a few counts of this clone. CDR3 residues: CASSPSSGDSYNEQFF. The CDR3 DNA follows: TGTGCCAGCAGCCCGTCGAGCGGGGATTCCTACAATGAGCAGTTCTTC. The V and J genes are TRBV7-9 and TRBJ2-1; 7 bases fit TRBD2. CDR3 size: 16 residues. Losses at the gene ends were 5 bases for V and 1 base for J; bases not matched to a gene: 8. The V gene's germline CDR1 is SEHNR and CDR2 FQNEAQ (reference sequence). Supplemented by reference TRBV7-9 and TRBJ2-1, the full variable domain reads DTGVSQNPRHKITKRGQNVTFRCDPISEHNRLYWYRQTLGQGPEFLTYFQNEAQLEKSRLLSDRFSAERPKGSFSTLEIQRTEQGDSAMYLCASSPSSGDSYNEQFFGPGTRLTVL.

The CDR3 sequence is CASSFTGTYEQYF. CDR3 nucleotides: TGTGCCAGCAGTTTTACAGGAACCTACGAGCAGTACTTC. This rearrangement joins TRBV12-3 or TRBV12-4 to TRBJ2-7, with D maybe TRBD1 (5 bases). The CDR3 consists of 13 residues. The V and J ends lost 3 bases and 2 bases respectively, with 8 bases between them.

The genes are TRBV29-1 and TRBJ1-1; the D gene is possibly TRBD1 (6 bases). Looked up from germline, CDR1 is SQVTM and CDR2 is ANQGSEA. Trimming left V 6 bases short and J 0 bases short, with 11 bases between. This CDR3 region has 13 residues. CDR3 coding DNA: TGCAGCGTCGTCGGACAGTTGAACACTGAAGCTTTCTTT. Protein: CSVVGQLNTEAFF.

About this clone itself: A read error may produce the germline difference seen at one junction end. V gene TRBV10-3 combines with J gene TRBJ2-1; D gene uncertain. Germline loops: CDR1 ENHRY, CDR2 SYGVKD. There are 14 residues in the CDR3. CDR3 region: CASTSGWQYSEQFF. CDR3 DNA sequence: TGTGCCTCCACTTCCGGCTGGCAGTACAGTGAGCAGTTCTTC.